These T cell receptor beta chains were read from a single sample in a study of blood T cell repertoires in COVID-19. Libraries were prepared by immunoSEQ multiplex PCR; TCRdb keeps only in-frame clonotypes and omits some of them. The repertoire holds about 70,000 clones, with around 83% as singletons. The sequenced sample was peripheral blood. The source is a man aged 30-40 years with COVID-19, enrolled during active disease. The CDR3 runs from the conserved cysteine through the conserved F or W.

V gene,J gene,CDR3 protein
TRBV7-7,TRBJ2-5,CASSPPGGAQETQYF
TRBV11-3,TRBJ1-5,CASSLGPRDRGLAYQPQHF
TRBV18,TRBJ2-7,CASSPTRGPGYEQYF
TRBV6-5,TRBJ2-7,CASLYEGAYEQYF
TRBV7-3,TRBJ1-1,CASSSGGTEAFF
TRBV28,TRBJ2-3,CASSSFPTDTQYF
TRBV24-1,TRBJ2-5,CATSDWLAGEGQETQYF
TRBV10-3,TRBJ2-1,CAISGEQGAGGLYNEQFF
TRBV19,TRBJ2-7,CASSSRQGYEQYF
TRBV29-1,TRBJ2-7,CSVEGDWGYEQYF
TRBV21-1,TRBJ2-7,CAILEQYF
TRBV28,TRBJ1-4,CASRGIPKEKLFF
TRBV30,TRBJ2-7,CAWRSGASGSLYF
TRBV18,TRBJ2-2,CASSRPGSTGELFF
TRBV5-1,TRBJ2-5,CASKDPAGRETQYF
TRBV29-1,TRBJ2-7,CSVGTDPFYEQYF
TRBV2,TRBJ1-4,CASSREKLFF
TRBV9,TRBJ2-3,CASSLGIWGRRDTQYF
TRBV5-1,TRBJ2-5,CASSLGGQETQYF
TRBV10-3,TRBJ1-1,CAISRPGGGGTEAFF
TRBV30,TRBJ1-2,CAWSRDRVSGYTF
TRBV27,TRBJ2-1,CASSLRGISYNEQFF
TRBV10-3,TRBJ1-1,CAISPFAVAEAFF
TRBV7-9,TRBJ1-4,CASSLAGQNEKLFF
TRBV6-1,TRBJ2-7,CASSEPSGPRREQYF
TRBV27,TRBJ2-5,CASSFRDLARETQYF
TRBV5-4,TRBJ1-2,CASSLGQGALGYTF
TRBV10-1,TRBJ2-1,CASSETSAVPQQFF
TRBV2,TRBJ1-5,CAARGNNQPQHF
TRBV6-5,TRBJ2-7,CASTSQAPYEQYF
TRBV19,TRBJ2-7,CASSIAGASYEQYF
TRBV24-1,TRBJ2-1,CATSELSSGATKNEQFF
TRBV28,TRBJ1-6,CASSQGSVSSPLHF
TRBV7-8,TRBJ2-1,CASSLLVLGGEQFF
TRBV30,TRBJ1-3,CAWSGTGFWGNTIYF
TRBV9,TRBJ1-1,CASSARTGAEAFF
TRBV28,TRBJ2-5,CASSPTSAETQYF
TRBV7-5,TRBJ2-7,CARSLTSGTSGAYEQYF
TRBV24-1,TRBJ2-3,CATSGTTGGTDTQYF
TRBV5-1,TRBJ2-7,CASSYNRDIQAYEQYF
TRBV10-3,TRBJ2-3,CAISVTSGRAGDTQYF
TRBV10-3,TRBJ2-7,CAISPGGSNEQYF
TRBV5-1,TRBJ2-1,CASSRDFLSSYNEQFF
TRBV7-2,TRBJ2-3,CASSLDPGLAGGRTDTQYF
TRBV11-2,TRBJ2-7,CASSWTGDYEQYF
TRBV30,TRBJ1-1,CAWSVAWNTEAFF
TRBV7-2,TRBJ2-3,CASSLEAGGTDTQYF
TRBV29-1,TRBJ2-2,CSASGGASGELFF
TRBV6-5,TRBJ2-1,CASSYGARINEQFF
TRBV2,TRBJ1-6,CASSGRQFYSPLHF
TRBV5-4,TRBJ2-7,CASSLGQDRFYEQYF